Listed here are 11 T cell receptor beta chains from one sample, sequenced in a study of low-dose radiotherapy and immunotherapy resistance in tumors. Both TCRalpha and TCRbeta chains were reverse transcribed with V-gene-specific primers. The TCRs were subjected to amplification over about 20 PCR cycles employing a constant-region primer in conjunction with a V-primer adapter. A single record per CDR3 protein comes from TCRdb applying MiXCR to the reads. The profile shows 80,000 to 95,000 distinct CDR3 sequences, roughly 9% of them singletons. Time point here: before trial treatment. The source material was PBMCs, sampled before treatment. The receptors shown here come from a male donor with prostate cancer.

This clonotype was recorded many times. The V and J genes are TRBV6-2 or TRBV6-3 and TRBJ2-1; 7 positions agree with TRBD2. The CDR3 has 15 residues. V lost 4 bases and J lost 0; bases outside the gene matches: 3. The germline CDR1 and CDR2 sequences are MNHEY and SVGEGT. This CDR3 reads CASSSQRGSYNEQFF. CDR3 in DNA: TGTGCCAGCAGTTCTCAGCGGGGCTCCTACAATGAGCAGTTCTTC.

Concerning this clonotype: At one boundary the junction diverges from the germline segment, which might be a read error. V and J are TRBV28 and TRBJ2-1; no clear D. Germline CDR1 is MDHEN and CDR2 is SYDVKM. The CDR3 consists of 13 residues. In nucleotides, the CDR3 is TGTGCCAGCAGTTCCACAACGGCTTCCGAGCATTTCTTC. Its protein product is CASSSTTASEHFF.

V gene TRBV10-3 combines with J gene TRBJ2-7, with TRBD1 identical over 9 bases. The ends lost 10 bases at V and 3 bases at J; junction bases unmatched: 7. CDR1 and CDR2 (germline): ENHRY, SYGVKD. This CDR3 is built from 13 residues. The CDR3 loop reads CATRTGADYEQYF. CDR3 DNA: TGTGCCACGAGGACAGGGGCTGACTACGAGCAGTACTTC.

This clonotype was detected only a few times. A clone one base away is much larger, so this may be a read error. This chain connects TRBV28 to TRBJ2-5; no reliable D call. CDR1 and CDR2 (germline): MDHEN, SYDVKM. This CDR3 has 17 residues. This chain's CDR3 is CASSSSVVPDVKETKYF. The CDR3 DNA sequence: TGTGCCAGCAGTTCCTCGGTCGTTCCGGACGTTAAAGAGACCAAGTACTTC. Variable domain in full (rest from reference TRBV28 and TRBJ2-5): DVKVTQSSRYLVKRTGEKVFLECVQDMDHENMFWYRQDPGLGLRLIYFSYDVKMKEKGDIPEGYSVSREKKERFSLILESASTNQTSMYLCASSSSVVPDVKETKYFGPGTRLLVL.

The CDR3 is CSAYGLAGVYEQYF. The CDR3 DNA is TGCAGTGCTTATGGACTAGCGGGAGTCTACGAGCAGTACTTC. The chain is built from TRBV20-1 and TRBJ2-7, with 13 bases matching TRBD2. V shed 5 bases and J 3 bases; nucleotides not matched to a gene: 4. In germline, CDR1 is DFQATT, CDR2 SNEGSKA (reference sequence). The CDR3 consists of 14 residues.

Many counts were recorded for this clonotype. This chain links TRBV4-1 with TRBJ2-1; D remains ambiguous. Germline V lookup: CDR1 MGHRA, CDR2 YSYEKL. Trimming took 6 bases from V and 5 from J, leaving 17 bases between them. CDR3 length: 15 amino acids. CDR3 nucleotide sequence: TGCGCCAGCAGACCTCAGGAGAGGTTACACAATGAGCAGTTCTTC. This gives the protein CASRPQERLHNEQFF.

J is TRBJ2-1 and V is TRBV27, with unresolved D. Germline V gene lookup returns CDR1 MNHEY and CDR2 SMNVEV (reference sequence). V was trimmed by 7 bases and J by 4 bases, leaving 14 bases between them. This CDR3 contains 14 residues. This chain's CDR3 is CASTQTGPYNEQFF. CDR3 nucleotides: TGTGCCAGCACCCAAACCGGACCATACAATGAGCAGTTCTTC.

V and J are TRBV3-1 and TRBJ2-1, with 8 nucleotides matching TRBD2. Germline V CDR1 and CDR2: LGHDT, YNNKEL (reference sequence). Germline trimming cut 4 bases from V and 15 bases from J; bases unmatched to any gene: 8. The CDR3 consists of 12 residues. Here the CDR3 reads CASSPSGGPGFF. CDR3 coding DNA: TGTGCCAGCAGCCCAAGCGGGGGACCTGGGTTCTTC.

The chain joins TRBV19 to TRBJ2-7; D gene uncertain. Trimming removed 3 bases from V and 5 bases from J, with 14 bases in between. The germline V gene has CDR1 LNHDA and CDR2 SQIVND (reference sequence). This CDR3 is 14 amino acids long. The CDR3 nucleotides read TGTGCCAGTAGTATTCCAGCAACCCCCCACGAGCAGTACTTC. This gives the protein CASSIPATPHEQYF.

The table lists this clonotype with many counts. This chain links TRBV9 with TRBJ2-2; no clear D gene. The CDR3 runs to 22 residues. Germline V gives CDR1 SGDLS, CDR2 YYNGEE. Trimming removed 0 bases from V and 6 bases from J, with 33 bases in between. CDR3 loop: CASSVELRTGWNRAPSAGELFF. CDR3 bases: TGTGCCAGCAGCGTAGAGCTTCGGACGGGTTGGAACAGAGCCCCATCGGCCGGGGAGCTGTTTTTT.

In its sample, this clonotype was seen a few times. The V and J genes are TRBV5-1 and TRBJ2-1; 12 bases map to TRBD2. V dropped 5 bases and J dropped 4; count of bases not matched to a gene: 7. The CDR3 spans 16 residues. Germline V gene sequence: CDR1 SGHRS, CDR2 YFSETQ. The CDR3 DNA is TGCGCCAGCAGGACGACTAGCGGGAGTGGTTACAATGAGCAGTTCTTC. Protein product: CASRTTSGSGYNEQFF.